This T cell receptor (beta chain) was observed in a study of blood T cell repertoires in COVID-19. Study context: Collection of acute and convalescent COVID-19 samples took place in the United States, Italy and Spain. The cDNA or gDNA used as material had been derived from T cells, B-cell-depleted T cells, or PBMCs.

Germline V gene sequence: CDR1 MNHEY, CDR2 SVGAGI. V shed 5 bases, J shed 6 bases, and the junction held 9 bases outside the gene matches. This CDR3 spans 14 amino acids. Only in-frame clones appear in the TCRdb table, and some are missing; sequencing was by immunoSEQ multiplex PCR. The table lists over 100,000 clones, roughly 86% of them singletons. In this sample, this clone turned up a few times. The receptor was derived from a man aged 50 or older with active or convalescent COVID-19. The chain carries TRBV6-5 and TRBJ2-7, with TRBD1 identical over 8 bases. Specimen: peripheral blood. The CDR3 sequence is CASSPRETGGEQYF. CDR3 in DNA: TGTGCCAGCAGTCCCCGGGAAACAGGGGGCGAGCAGTACTTC.